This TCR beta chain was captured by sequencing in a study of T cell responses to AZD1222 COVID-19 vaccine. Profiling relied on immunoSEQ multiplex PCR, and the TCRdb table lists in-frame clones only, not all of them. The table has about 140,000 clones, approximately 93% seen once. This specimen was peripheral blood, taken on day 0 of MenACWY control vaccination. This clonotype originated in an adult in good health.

This CDR3 reads CASTPLWRGNQPQHF. CDR3 coding DNA: TGTGCCAGCACCCCCCTCTGGAGGGGAAATCAGCCCCAGCATTTT. V and J are TRBV6-2 or TRBV6-3 and TRBJ1-5, with D possibly matching TRBD1 (5 bases). There are 15 residues in the CDR3. Trimming removed 7 bases at V and 4 bases at J, with 17 bases between. CDR1 is MNHEY and CDR2 is SVGEGT in the germline V gene.